This TCR beta chain was observed in a study of T-cell memory formation after mild COVID-19. CDR3 length equals 17 residues. The V and J ends lost 6 bases and 1 base, in that order; junction bases with no gene match: 10. Using its own MiXCR run on the 5' RACE reads, TCRdb lists one record per CDR3 protein. Altogether about 390,000 distinct CDR3 sequences are present, around 21% being singletons, with the ten largest covering roughly an eighth. This sequence originates from an adult woman who had mild COVID-19 (a few samples of this study predate the infection). Cell type and time point are not known. Sequenced input: PBMCs or a T cell subset sorted from them (not recorded which). This chain joins TRBV12-3 or TRBV12-4 and TRBJ1-5; TRBD1 matches at 9 bases. CDR3 loop: CASSLDRGMFSNQPQHF. The CDR3 DNA follows: TGTGCCAGCAGCCTCGACAGGGGGATGTTCAGCAATCAGCCCCAGCATTTT.